This T cell receptor (beta chain) was sequenced for a study of T-cell reconstitution after alpha-beta-depleted transplantation in children. Study observations and caveats: Newly produced T cells mostly accounted for T-cell counts and diversity one year post-transplant.

Preparing the TCRbeta library involved the use of unique molecular identifiers. In TCRdb, the PCR reads were re-called with MiXCR into one record per CDR3 protein. Of roughly 160,000 distinct CDR3 sequences listed, approximately 12% are singletons. This clonotype was detected many times. The antigen is not known. One end of the junction is discordant with germline, which a read error may explain. This TCR came from a boy aged 2-9 years with acute myeloid leukemia, due to receive a stem cell transplant. This sample comprised PBMCs, obtained before TCRalphabeta/CD19-depleted stem cell transplant.

This CDR3 reads CASSLTAGGYNGQFF. The CDR3 DNA is TGTGCCAGCAGCCTTACGGCGGGGGGATACAATGGGCAGTTCTTC. The V gene is TRBV3-1, the J gene TRBJ2-1; 8 nucleotides match TRBD2. This CDR3 spans 15 amino acids. The germline gives CDR1 LGHDT, CDR2 YNNKEL (reference sequence).